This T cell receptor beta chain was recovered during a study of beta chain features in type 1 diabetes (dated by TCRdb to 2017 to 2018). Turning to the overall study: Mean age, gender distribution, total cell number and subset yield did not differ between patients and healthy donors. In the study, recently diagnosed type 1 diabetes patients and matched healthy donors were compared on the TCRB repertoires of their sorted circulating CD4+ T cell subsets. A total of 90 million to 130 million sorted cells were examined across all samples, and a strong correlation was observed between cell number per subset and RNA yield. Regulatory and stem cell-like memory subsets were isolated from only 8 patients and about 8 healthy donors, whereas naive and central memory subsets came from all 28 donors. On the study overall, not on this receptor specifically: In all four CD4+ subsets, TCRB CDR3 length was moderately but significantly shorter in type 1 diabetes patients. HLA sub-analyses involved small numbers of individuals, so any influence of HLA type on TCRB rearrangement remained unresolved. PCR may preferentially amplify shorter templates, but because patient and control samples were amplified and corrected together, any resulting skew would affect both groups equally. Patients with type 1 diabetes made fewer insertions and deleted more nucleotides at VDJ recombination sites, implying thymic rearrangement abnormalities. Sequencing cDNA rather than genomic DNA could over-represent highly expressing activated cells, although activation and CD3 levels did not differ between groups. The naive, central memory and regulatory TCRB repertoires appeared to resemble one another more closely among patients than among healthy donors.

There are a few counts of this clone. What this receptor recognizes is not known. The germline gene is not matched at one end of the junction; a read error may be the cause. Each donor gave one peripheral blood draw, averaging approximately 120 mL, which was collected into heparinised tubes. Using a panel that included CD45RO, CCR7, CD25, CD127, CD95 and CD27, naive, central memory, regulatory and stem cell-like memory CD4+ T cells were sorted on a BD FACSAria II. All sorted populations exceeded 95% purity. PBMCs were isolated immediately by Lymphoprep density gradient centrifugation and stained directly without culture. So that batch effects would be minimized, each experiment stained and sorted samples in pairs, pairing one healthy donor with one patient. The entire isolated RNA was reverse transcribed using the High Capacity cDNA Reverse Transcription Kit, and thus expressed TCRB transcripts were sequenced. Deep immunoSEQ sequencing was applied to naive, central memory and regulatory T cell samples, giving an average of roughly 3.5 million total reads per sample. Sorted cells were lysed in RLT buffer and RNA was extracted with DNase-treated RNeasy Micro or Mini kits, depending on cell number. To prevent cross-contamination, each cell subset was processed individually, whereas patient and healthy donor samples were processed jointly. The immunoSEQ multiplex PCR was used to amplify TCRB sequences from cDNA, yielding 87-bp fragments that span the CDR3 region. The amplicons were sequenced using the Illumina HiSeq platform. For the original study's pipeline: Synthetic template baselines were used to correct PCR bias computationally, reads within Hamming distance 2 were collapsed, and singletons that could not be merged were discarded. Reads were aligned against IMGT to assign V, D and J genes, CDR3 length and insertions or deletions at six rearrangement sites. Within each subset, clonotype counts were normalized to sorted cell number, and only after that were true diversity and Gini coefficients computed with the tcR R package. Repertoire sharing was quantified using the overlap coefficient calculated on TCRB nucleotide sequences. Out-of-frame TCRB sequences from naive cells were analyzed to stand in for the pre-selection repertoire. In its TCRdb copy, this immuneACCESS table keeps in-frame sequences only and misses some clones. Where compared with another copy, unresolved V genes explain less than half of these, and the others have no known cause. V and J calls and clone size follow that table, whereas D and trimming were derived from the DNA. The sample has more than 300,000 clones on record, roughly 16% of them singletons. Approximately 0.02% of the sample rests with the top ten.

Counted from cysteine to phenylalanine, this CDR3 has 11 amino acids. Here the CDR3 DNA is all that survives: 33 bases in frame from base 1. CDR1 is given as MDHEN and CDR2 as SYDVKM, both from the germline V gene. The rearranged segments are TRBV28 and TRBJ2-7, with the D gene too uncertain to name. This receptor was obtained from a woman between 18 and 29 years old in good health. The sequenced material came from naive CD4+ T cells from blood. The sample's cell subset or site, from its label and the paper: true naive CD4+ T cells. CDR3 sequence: CASSLNTERYF. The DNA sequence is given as TGTGCCAGCAGCTTAAACACCGAGCGGTACTTC.